Shown below are 28 T cell receptor beta chains from a single sample sequenced in a study of shared clonotypes between healthy human individuals. CD45RO-negative CD8 cells positively selected for CCR7 made up the naive population, which excluded terminally differentiated effector memory CD45RA+ cells. Generated by immunoSEQ multiplex PCR, the TCRdb table keeps only in-frame clones and is missing some. This sample has about 2.1 million clones, with around 93% found just once. Sequencing was done on a sample of naive CD8+ T cells from PBMCs. These receptors were obtained from a man younger than 35 in good health. Some clones in this sample may be carry-over from other donors' samples.

Comments on this clone: This same CDR3 is encoded by further DNA sequences in the sample. The chain recombines TRBV27 with TRBJ2-1; possibly TRBD1 for D (6 bases). The ends were cut back, 2 bases at V and 4 bases at J, with 9 bases in the middle. The CDR3 is made up of 14 amino acids. CDR1 MNHEY and CDR2 SMNVEV come from the germline V gene (reference sequence). CDR3 DNA sequence: TGTGCCAGCAGTTTAAGGACAGCGTACAATGAGCAGTTCTTC. Translating it yields CASSLRTAYNEQFF.

This rearrangement joins TRBV28 to TRBJ2-1; D ambiguous. The CDR3 has 16 amino acids. Trimming removed 5 bases at V and 7 bases at J, with 21 bases between. Germline V CDR1 and CDR2: MDHEN, SYDVKM. CDR3 nucleotides: TGTGCCAGCAGTAGTTATCAGGTAGAACCACTTAATGAGCAGTTCTTC. Its translation: CASSSYQVEPLNEQFF. Full variable domain (missing parts from reference TRBV28 and TRBJ2-1): DVKVTQSSRYLVKRTGEKVFLECVQDMDHENMFWYRQDPGLGLRLIYFSYDVKMKEKGDIPEGYSVSREKKERFSLILESASTNQTSMYLCASSSYQVEPLNEQFFGPGTRLTVL.

The chain couples TRBV15 to TRBJ2-3, with 15 bases fitting TRBD2. Germline CDR1 reads LNHNV; CDR2 reads YYDKDF (reference sequence). After removal of 1 base from V and 6 bases from J, the junction contained 5 bases not matched to a gene. CDR3 length: 17 amino acids. The CDR3 nucleotides are TGTGCCACCAGCAGAGGCTTGGGGACTAGCGGGAGGGATACGCAGTATTTT. It specifies CATSRGLGTSGRDTQYF.

This chain uses TRBV4-3 with TRBJ1-2; no reliable D call. Germline lookup yields CDR1 LGHNA and CDR2 YSLEER. Deletions cut 0 bases from V and 3 bases from J, with 20 bases between. This CDR3 comprises 18 residues. CDR3 sequence: CASSQDSAVPSVHYGYTF. DNA for the CDR3: TGCGCCAGCAGCCAAGATTCGGCAGTTCCCTCTGTACACTATGGCTACACCTTC.

This clone was recorded a few times. Other DNA sequences from this sample encode an identical CDR3 as well. This rearrangement joins TRBV27 to TRBJ1-1; D may be TRBD1 (5 bases). This CDR3 comprises 13 residues. Per germline, CDR1 MNHEY and CDR2 SMNVEV (reference sequence). The germline V and J ends were trimmed by 1 base and 4 bases, with 7 bases remaining between them. The CDR3: CASSLLGGTEAFF. In DNA, the CDR3 is TGTGCCAGCAGTTTATTGGGGGGCACTGAAGCTTTCTTT.

This chain uses TRBV18 with TRBJ2-3, with 7 nucleotides matching TRBD2. V lost 6 bases to trimming and J lost 3 bases; unmatched junction nucleotides: 9. Looked up from germline, CDR1 is KGHSH and CDR2 is LQKENI. This CDR3 contains 15 residues. The CDR3 DNA reads TGTGCCAGCTCTCCTAGCGGACCGGGGACAGATACGCAGTATTTT. This translates into CASSPSGPGTDTQYF.

The gene calls are TRBV11-2 and TRBJ2-7, with 7 bases fitting TRBD1. Germline loops: CDR1 SGHAT, CDR2 FQNNGV. This CDR3 region has 16 residues. Trimming took 5 bases from V and 2 from J; bases not matched to a gene: 12. CDR3 nucleotide sequence: TGTGCCAGCAGCCTTACGGGTAACAGGGGTCCCTACGAGCAGTACTTC. Translating it yields CASSLTGNRGPYEQYF.

The rearrangement joins TRBV6-1 to TRBJ1-1; D ambiguous. The CDR3 runs to 17 residues. Germline loops: CDR1 MNHNS, CDR2 SASEGT. Trimming left V 2 bases short and J 4 bases short, with 20 bases between. The chain's CDR3 is CASSESRSKGTLTEAFF. CDR3 DNA: TGTGCCAGCAGTGAATCTCGGTCGAAGGGAACGCTCACTGAAGCTTTCTTT.

The chain employs TRBV5-4 and TRBJ1-1; D is uncertain. This CDR3 spans 16 amino acids. Germline CDR1 is SGHNT and CDR2 is YYREEE (reference sequence). V lost 0 bases and J 1 base, leaving 13 bases between the germline ends. CDR3 residues: CASSLAPSLPNTEAFF. The CDR3 bases are TGTGCCAGCAGCTTGGCCCCCTCCCTGCCGAACACTGAAGCTTTCTTT.

The chain joins TRBV9 to TRBJ2-3, with 8 bases lining up with TRBD2. CDR3 size: 18 residues. Per germline, CDR1 SGDLS and CDR2 YYNGEE. With 4 bases clipped from V and 2 bases from J, the junction kept 15 bases outside the gene matches. CDR3 in DNA: TGTGCCAGCAGCCCCCGCGGACTAGCTGCTCCCGCCACAGATACGCAGTATTTT. As protein: CASSPRGLAAPATDTQYF.

In its sample, this clone was seen a few times. At the DNA level, this CDR3 is encoded by other sequences in the same sample as well. The chain recombines TRBV5-4 with TRBJ2-7; D unclear. CDR1 is SGHNT, CDR2 YYREEE, per germline (reference sequence). The CDR3 runs to 11 residues. V lost 2 bases to trimming and J lost 3 bases, with 3 bases between them. For the CDR3, the DNA is TGTGCCAGCAGCTTAGGCTACGAGCAGTACTTC. Its protein product is CASSLGYEQYF.

The V call is TRBV29-1, the J call TRBJ2-7; D possibly uses TRBD1 or TRBD2 (5 bases each). The V end lost 6 bases, the J end lost 0 bases, and 15 bases lay between the germline ends. This CDR3 contains 14 residues. CDR1 and CDR2 (germline): SQVTM, ANQGSEA. The chain's CDR3 is CSVTGTLSSYEQYF. CDR3 nucleotide sequence: TGCAGCGTAACCGGGACGTTGAGCTCCTACGAGCAGTACTTC.

The chain joins TRBV28 to TRBJ2-4; D gene ambiguous. CDR1 is MDHEN, CDR2 SYDVKM, per germline. Trimming shortened V by 3 bases and J by 0 bases, and 9 bases separated the two germline ends. CDR3 size: 15 residues. The CDR3 spells CASSFLSVAKNIQYF. For the CDR3, the DNA is TGTGCCAGCAGTTTTTTATCAGTAGCCAAAAACATTCAGTACTTC.

This clone has more than one count but fewer than ten. Other nucleotide sequences from this sample produce the same CDR3. This chain uses TRBV9 with TRBJ2-2; the D is unclear. The CDR3 is 11 amino acids. The V and J ends lost 6 bases and 2 bases respectively, with 2 bases between them. Germline CDR1 and CDR2: SGDLS and YYNGEE. The CDR3 region has the DNA TGTGCCAGCACAAACACCGGGGAGCTGTTTTTT. It encodes CASTNTGELFF. The full variable domain, rest sourced from reference TRBV9 and TRBJ2-2, is DSGVTQTPKHLITATGQRVTLRCSPRSGDLSVYWYQQSLDQGLQFLIQYYNGEERAKGNILERFSAQQFPDLHSELNLSSLELGDSALYFCASTNTGELFFGEGSRLTVL.

The V and J genes are TRBV7-9 and TRBJ2-1; the D gene is possibly TRBD1 (6 bases). This CDR3 has 14 amino acids. Trimming removed 2 bases from V and 4 bases from J, with 9 bases in between. Per the germline V gene, CDR1 is SEHNR and CDR2 is FQNEAQ (reference sequence). For the CDR3, the DNA is TGTGCCAGCAGCTTATTCGACAGGTACAATGAGCAGTTCTTC. Encoded protein: CASSLFDRYNEQFF.

The chain carries TRBV4-1 and TRBJ2-7, with D perhaps TRBD1 (5 bases). Deletions cut 5 bases from V and 1 base from J, with 9 bases between. This CDR3 is built from 13 residues. In germline, CDR1 is MGHRA, CDR2 YSYEKL. The chain's CDR3 is CASSIRQSYEQYF. CDR3 bases: TGCGCCAGCAGCATACGACAGTCCTACGAGCAGTACTTC.

V is TRBV4-2 and J is TRBJ2-7, with 10 bases identical to TRBD2. The CDR3 covers 16 residues. V lost 0 bases to trimming and J lost 2 bases; unmatched junction nucleotides: 4. The germline gives CDR1 LGHNA, CDR2 YNFKEQ. CDR3 nucleotide sequence: TGTGCCAGCAGCCAAGAGGCTAGCGGGGGAACCTACGAGCAGTACTTC. Protein product: CASSQEASGGTYEQYF.

This clone turned up a few times. The gene calls are TRBV2 and TRBJ1-1, with unresolved D. V was clipped by 10 bases and J by 4 bases, with 10 bases between them. CDR1 SNHLY and CDR2 FYNNEI come from the germline V gene. The CDR3 spans 11 residues. The DNA of the CDR3 is TGTGCCACCATGACGTTCACTGAAGCTTTCTTT. This codes for CATMTFTEAFF.

V usage is TRBV4-1 and J usage is TRBJ2-1, with 15 bases that match TRBD2. This CDR3 comprises 16 residues. Germline trimming cut 0 bases from V and 10 bases from J; bases unmatched to any gene: 4. Germline CDR1 is MGHRA and CDR2 is YSYEKL. The chain's CDR3 is CASSQDRGTSGREQFF. CDR3 DNA sequence: TGCGCCAGCAGCCAAGATCGCGGGACTAGCGGGAGGGAGCAGTTCTTC.

This clone was detected only once. The V call is TRBV7-9, the J call TRBJ2-7, with TRBD1 matching 9 bases. Per germline, CDR1 SEHNR and CDR2 FQNEAQ (reference sequence). V gave up 5 bases and J gave up 0 bases; unmatched junction bases: 8. This CDR3 has 16 amino acids. The CDR3 protein is CASSEHRGRNSYEQYF. The CDR3 coding sequence is TGTGCCAGCAGCGAACACAGGGGGCGCAACTCCTACGAGCAGTACTTC.

The chain links TRBV28 to TRBJ1-2; 10 nucleotides match TRBD1. Germline lookup yields CDR1 MDHEN and CDR2 SYDVKM. The CDR3 sequence is 14 residues long. After removal of 4 bases from V and 7 bases from J, the junction contained 6 bases not matched to a gene. The chain's CDR3 is CASSWRQGASGYTF. The CDR3 DNA sequence: TGTGCCAGCAGTTGGAGACAGGGGGCGAGTGGCTACACCTTC.

The chain has TRBV21-1 and TRBJ2-7; the D call in the table, TRBD2, was not verified against the DNA. TRBV21-1 is flagged as a pseudogene. This CDR3 has 20 amino acids. The CDR3 nucleotides are TGTGCCAGCAGCAAAGTCCCACTACCCGGACTAGCGAGGGTAATTGACGAGCAGTACTTC. Amino acids: CASSKVPLPGLARVIDEQYF.

CDR3 nucleotides: TGCAGCGTTGAACCGACAGGGCGCAGCCCCTACGAGCAGTACTTC. This gives the protein CSVEPTGRSPYEQYF. V and J are TRBV29-1 and TRBJ2-7; TRBD1 matches 7 bases. Germline assignment: CDR1 SQVTM and CDR2 ANQGSEA. V shed 2 bases and J 2 bases; nucleotides not matched to a gene: 9. CDR3 size: 15 residues.

The V and J genes are TRBV11-2 and TRBJ1-3, with 7 bases fitting TRBD1. CDR1 and CDR2 from the germline V gene are SGHAT and FQNNGV. V lost 5 bases, J lost 0 bases, and 10 bases stayed unmatched. The CDR3 covers 17 residues. CDR3 loop: CASSPRETGLSGNTIYF. The CDR3 coding sequence is TGTGCCAGCAGCCCCAGGGAGACAGGGCTCTCTGGAAACACCATATATTTT.

This chain connects TRBV28 to TRBJ2-1; no clear D gene. V shed 2 bases and J shed 13 bases, with 9 bases lying between them. The CDR3 covers 11 residues. The germline V gene has CDR1 MDHEN and CDR2 SYDVKM. The CDR3 DNA is TGTGCCAGCAGTTTAGCGGCACTACAGTTCTTC. It translates to CASSLAALQFF.

The gene calls are TRBV14 and TRBJ2-7; D is unclear. The CDR3 extends over 20 amino acids. Per germline, CDR1 SGHDN and CDR2 FVKESK. The ends were cut back, 1 base at V and 0 bases at J, with 25 bases in the middle. CDR3 region: CASSQAYVTGQVPGSYEQYF. DNA of the CDR3: TGTGCCAGCAGCCAAGCTTATGTTACCGGGCAGGTTCCGGGCTCCTACGAGCAGTACTTC.

This chain joins TRBV7-7 and TRBJ2-2, with D unresolved. Germline CDR1 reads SSHAT; CDR2 reads FNYEAQ (reference sequence). The CDR3 is made up of 14 amino acids. V lost 5 bases and J 4 bases, leaving 11 bases between the germline ends. The CDR3 sequence: CASSPSRSTGELFF. CDR3 coding DNA: TGTGCCAGCAGCCCCTCCAGGTCCACCGGGGAGCTGTTTTTT.

The chain is built from TRBV5-1 and TRBJ2-7; D could derive from TRBD1 or TRBD2 (5 bases each). Germline loops: CDR1 SGHRS, CDR2 YFSETQ. CDR3 length: 15 residues. V shed 2 bases and J shed 2 bases, with 14 bases lying between them. The CDR3 DNA sequence: TGCGCCAGCAGCTTACTTGGGACGGACACCTACGAGCAGTACTTC. The encoded protein is CASSLLGTDTYEQYF.